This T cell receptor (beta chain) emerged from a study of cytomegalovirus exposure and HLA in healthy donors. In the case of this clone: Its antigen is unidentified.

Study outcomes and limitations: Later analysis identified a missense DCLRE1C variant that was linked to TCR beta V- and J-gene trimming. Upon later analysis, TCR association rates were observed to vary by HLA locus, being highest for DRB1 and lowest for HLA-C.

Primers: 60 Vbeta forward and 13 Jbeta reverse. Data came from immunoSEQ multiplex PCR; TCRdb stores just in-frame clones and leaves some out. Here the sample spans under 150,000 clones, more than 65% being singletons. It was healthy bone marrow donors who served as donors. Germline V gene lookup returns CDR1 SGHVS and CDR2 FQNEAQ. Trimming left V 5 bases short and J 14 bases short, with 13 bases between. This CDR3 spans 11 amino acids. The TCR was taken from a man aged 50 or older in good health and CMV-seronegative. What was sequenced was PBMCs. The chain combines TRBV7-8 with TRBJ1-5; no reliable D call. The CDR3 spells CASSQGPGKHF. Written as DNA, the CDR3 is TGTGCCAGCAGCCAAGGACCCGGGAAGCATTTT.